This T cell receptor beta chain came from a study of blood T cell repertoires in COVID-19. Study-level background: Donors in the United States, Italy and Spain gave samples during acute or convalescent COVID-19. T cells, B-cell-depleted T cells, or PBMCs supplied cDNA or gDNA.

Germline V gene data show CDR1 as LNHDA and CDR2 as SQIVND (reference sequence). V lost 5 bases and J lost 5, with 18 bases in between. This CDR3 has 15 residues. Per the original data handling: Amplification of reference gene primers was used by the study to estimate nucleated cell counts. The table came from immunoSEQ multiplex PCR; TCRdb's copy has only in-frame clones and leaves some out. The V and J calls and clone size were taken over from that table, and D and trimming were inferred from the DNA. Counted here are fewer than 300,000 clones, roughly 92% occurring once; the ten biggest clones make up 2.2%. Patients at the Seattle site were enrolled during active infection and followed longitudinally.

This clonotype originated in a young woman with COVID-19, enrolled during active disease. This chain connects TRBV19 to TRBJ1-1; D perhaps matches TRBD1 (6 bases). What was sequenced was peripheral blood. The CDR3: CASSPTTQGRTEAFF. CDR3 nucleotide sequence: TGTGCCAGTAGTCCAACCACACAGGGAAGGACTGAAGCTTTCTTT.